The sequence of this T cell receptor (beta chain) was determined in a study of shared T cell receptors in the human thymus. CDR3 length equals 13 residues. V was shortened by 3 bases and J by 10 bases, with 15 bases between the two germline ends. Germline CDR1 is LNHNV and CDR2 is YYDKDF (reference sequence). Clones were sequenced by immunoSEQ multiplex PCR, and TCRdb holds only the in-frame ones, with some missing. The table records hundreds of thousands of clones, about 89% of them present only once. These data also formed part of another study, on human thymus T cells.

The receptor was derived from a boy under two years old with a congenital heart defect. Source material: thymocytes. The V gene is TRBV15, the J gene TRBJ1-1; TRBD1 might be the D (5 bases). The CDR3, as DNA: TGTGCCACCAGCAGGGGGCCCCCCCGGAGAGCTTTCTTT. As protein: CATSRGPPRRAFF.